One and the same sample provided the 31 T cell receptor beta chains below, sequenced in a study of control samples from healthy donors and cancer patients. Clones were read by immunoSEQ multiplex PCR, and TCRdb kept only the in-frame ones, dropping some. The top ten clones hold under 2.5% of a sample with some 150,000 clones, over 90% of them seen once. The sequencing sample was made of blood. Source of these receptors: a man aged 45 to 65 in good health.

This chain connects TRBV29-1 to TRBJ2-1; 11 nucleotides align to TRBD2. Germline loops: CDR1 SQVTM, CDR2 ANQGSEA. The CDR3 is 14 amino acids. J was trimmed by 9 bases and V by 7 bases; bases with no gene match: 11. Here the CDR3 DNA reads TGCAGCGCTTCCGGGACTAGCGGAGTAACTGAGCAGTTCTTC. It encodes CSASGTSGVTEQFF.

This rearrangement joins TRBV10-2 to TRBJ1-5; D is unresolved. There are 13 residues in the CDR3. V lost 11 bases, J lost 3 bases, and 14 bases lay in between. From germline, CDR1 is WSHSY and CDR2 SAAADI. The CDR3 loop is CACKGQYNQPQHF. CDR3 nucleotides: TGCGCCTGCAAAGGGCAGTACAATCAGCCCCAGCATTTT.

The chain links TRBV5-1 to TRBJ2-5; 11 nucleotides match TRBD2. The ends lost 2 bases at V and 4 bases at J; junction bases unmatched: 4. The CDR3 is 15 residues long. The V gene's germline CDR1 is SGHRS and CDR2 YFSETQ. As DNA, the CDR3 is TGCGCCAGCAGCTTTACTAGCGGGAGTGCAGAGACCCAGTACTTC. Translated, it gives CASSFTSGSAETQYF.

The CDR3 DNA follows: TGTGCCAGCAGTAGTATCAGGGGGGAAGCTTTCTTT. This translates into CASSSIRGEAFF. This chain joins TRBV28 and TRBJ1-1, with TRBD1 matching 7 bases. V shed 5 bases and J 8 bases; nucleotides not matched to a gene: 5. CDR1 and CDR2 (germline): MDHEN, SYDVKM. The CDR3 is 12 amino acids. The variable domain in full, completed from reference TRBV28 and TRBJ1-1, reads DVKVTQSSRYLVKRTGEKVFLECVQDMDHENMFWYRQDPGLGLRLIYFSYDVKMKEKGDIPEGYSVSREKKERFSLILESASTNQTSMYLCASSSIRGEAFFGQGTRLTVV.

V and J are TRBV5-1 and TRBJ1-1; TRBD1 is a possible D gene (6 bases). This CDR3 region has 15 residues. V lost 5 bases and J lost 1, with 15 bases in between. In germline, CDR1 is SGHRS, CDR2 YFSETQ. The CDR3 DNA reads TGCGCCAGCAGACAACAGGGAGTCGGGAACACTGAAGCTTTCTTT. Protein sequence: CASRQQGVGNTEAFF.

This chain uses TRBV21-1 with TRBJ1-3. TRBV21-1 is assigned pseudogene status. The length of the CDR3 is 16 residues. The CDR3, as DNA: TGTGCCAGCAGCAAACGACGGCTCCCCTCTGGAAACACCATATATTTT. As protein: CASSKRRLPSGNTIYF.

This chain joins TRBV9 and TRBJ2-1; D possibly corresponds to TRBD1 (6 bases). CDR1 SGDLS and CDR2 YYNGEE come from the germline V gene. This CDR3 has 15 residues. Trimming shortened V by 0 bases and J by 8 bases, and 15 bases separated the two germline ends. The CDR3 nucleotides read TGTGCCAGCAGCGTAGAAACAGGGACACGCCATGAGCAGTTCTTC. Translated: CASSVETGTRHEQFF.

This chain joins TRBV5-4 and TRBJ2-2; 9 nucleotides match TRBD2. V trimming: 4 bases; J trimming: 4 bases; junction bases outside the gene matches: 5. Germline lookup yields CDR1 SGHNT and CDR2 YYREEE (reference sequence). The CDR3 is 15 residues long. CDR3 residues: CASSLGTSRTGELFF. The CDR3 DNA follows: TGTGCCAGCAGCCTCGGGACTAGCCGCACCGGGGAGCTGTTTTTT.

The chain employs TRBV27 and TRBJ2-2; the match to TRBD1 covers 7 bases. Losses at the gene ends were 6 bases for V and 2 bases for J; bases not matched to a gene: 3. The CDR3 has 14 residues. In germline, CDR1 is MNHEY, CDR2 SMNVEV (reference sequence). This chain's CDR3 is CASRRQGNTGELFF. The CDR3 DNA sequence: TGTGCCAGCAGGCGACAGGGTAACACCGGGGAGCTGTTTTTT.

This rearrangement joins TRBV28 to TRBJ1-1; 7 bases are shared with TRBD1. CDR1 and CDR2 from the germline V gene are MDHEN and SYDVKM. Trimming removed 10 bases from V and 1 base from J; junction bases left unmatched: 6. This CDR3 is built from 13 residues. CDR3 sequence reads: CAIIGTANTEAFF. For the CDR3, the DNA is TGTGCCATCATTGGGACAGCGAACACTGAAGCTTTCTTT. Full variable domain (outside the CDR3, taken from reference TRBV28 and TRBJ1-1): DVKVTQSSRYLVKRTGEKVFLECVQDMDHENMFWYRQDPGLGLRLIYFSYDVKMKEKGDIPEGYSVSREKKERFSLILESASTNQTSMYLCAIIGTANTEAFFGQGTRLTVV.

This chain joins TRBV5-5 and TRBJ2-7; D is unclear. Germline V gene data show CDR1 as SGHKS and CDR2 as YYEKEE (reference sequence). Trimming took 0 bases from V and 1 from J, leaving 11 bases between them. The CDR3 covers 15 residues. The CDR3 loop is CASSLAPIPSYEQYF. DNA for the CDR3: TGTGCCAGCAGCTTGGCCCCGATACCGTCCTACGAGCAGTACTTC. The variable domain in full, with the rest retrieved from reference TRBV5-5 and TRBJ2-7, is DAGVTQSPTHLIKTRGQQVTLRCSPISGHKSVSWYQQVLGQGPQFIFQYYEKEERGRGNFPDRFSARQFPNYSSELNVNALLLGDSALYLCASSLAPIPSYEQYFGPGTRLTVT.

This chain links TRBV27 with TRBJ1-2; D perhaps matches TRBD1 (6 bases). This CDR3 is 14 amino acids long. In germline, CDR1 is MNHEY, CDR2 SMNVEV (reference sequence). Trimming took off 3 bases at V and 4 bases at J, with 12 bases between the two ends. The chain's CDR3 is CASSFSRGSYGYTF. The CDR3 DNA reads TGTGCCAGCAGTTTTTCCAGGGGCAGCTATGGCTACACCTTC.

This rearrangement joins TRBV29-1 to TRBJ2-1, with TRBD1 identical over 9 bases. This CDR3 has 15 amino acids. J was trimmed by 1 base and V by 8 bases; bases with no gene match: 9. Germline assignment: CDR1 SQVTM and CDR2 ANQGSEA. CDR3 in DNA: TGCAGCCTCCAGGGCGGACAGGGGTCCTACAATGAGCAGTTCTTC. Encoded protein: CSLQGGQGSYNEQFF.

The chain uses TRBV11-2 and TRBJ2-1, with unresolved D. Germline lookup yields CDR1 SGHAT and CDR2 FQNNGV. The CDR3 is 14 residues long. Trimming left V 2 bases short and J 6 bases short, with 11 bases between. The CDR3 sequence: CASSLSVSANEQFF. The CDR3 region has the DNA TGTGCCAGCAGCTTAAGTGTCTCGGCCAATGAGCAGTTCTTC.

This chain joins TRBV18 and TRBJ1-2; 8 positions match TRBD1. V was pared by 3 bases and J by 6 bases, with 3 bases of the junction left unmatched. Germline loops: CDR1 KGHSH, CDR2 LQKENI. The CDR3 covers 13 residues. The CDR3 spells CASSPGQGDGYTF. The CDR3 DNA sequence: TGTGCCAGCTCACCCGGACAGGGAGATGGCTACACCTTC.

This chain connects TRBV19 to TRBJ2-1; 7 nucleotides agree with TRBD2. This CDR3 has 14 residues. Trimming cost V 4 bases and J 2 bases; bases outside gene matches: 2. CDR1 LNHDA and CDR2 SQIVND come from the germline V gene (reference sequence). CDR3 nucleotides: TGTGCCAGTAGTAGGGGGGGTCCCTACAATGAGCAGTTCTTC. Translated: CASSRGGPYNEQFF.

This chain joins TRBV6-5 and TRBJ2-7; weak D call: TRBD2 (5 bases). Germline CDR1 MNHEY, CDR2 SVGAGI. The CDR3 extends over 12 amino acids. Trimming took 6 bases from V and 1 from J, leaving 7 bases between them. CDR3: CASRDLSYEQYF. CDR3 DNA sequence: TGTGCCAGCAGGGACTTATCCTACGAGCAGTACTTC.

The chain has TRBV6-5 and TRBJ1-5, with D possibly TRBD1 on 5 matching bases. The CDR3 runs 13 residues. Trimming removed 6 bases at V and 13 bases at J, with 19 bases between. The germline V gene has CDR1 MNHEY and CDR2 SVGAGI. CDR3 in amino acids: CASSAARDRRQHF. CDR3 bases: TGTGCCAGCAGCGCTGCTCGGGACCGCCGGCAGCATTTT.

The V gene is TRBV3-1 (or the pseudogene TRBV3-2), the J gene TRBJ1-2; D remains ambiguous. This CDR3 is 13 amino acids long. Trimming cost V 2 bases and J 8 bases, with 12 bases left between them. Germline CDR1 is LGHDT and CDR2 is YNNKEL (reference sequence). The CDR3 is CASSQSRIGGYTF. The CDR3 coding sequence is TGTGCCAGCAGCCAATCCAGGATTGGGGGCTACACCTTC.

The chain is built from TRBV4-2 and TRBJ2-1; maybe TRBD1 (6 bases). The germline gives CDR1 LGHNA, CDR2 YNFKEQ. V lost 2 bases, J lost 9 bases, and 20 bases lay in between. The CDR3 loop spans 16 amino acids. The CDR3 nucleotides read TGTGCCAGCAGCCAACTTTCCGGGACACGCACGGGTGAGCAGTTCTTC. Translating it yields CASSQLSGTRTGEQFF.

The chain recombines TRBV11-2 with TRBJ1-4, with 8 nucleotides matching TRBD1. The J segment lost 7 bases and the V segment lost 6 bases, leaving 4 bases of the junction unmatched. CDR3 length equals 13 residues. In germline, CDR1 is SGHAT, CDR2 FQNNGV. CDR3 bases: TGTGCCAGCAGGCAGGGGGCTGCTGAAAAACTGTTTTTT. Translating gives CASRQGAAEKLFF.

The chain carries TRBV6-5 and TRBJ2-6; 8 positions match TRBD1. The CDR3 has 16 residues. Germline V gene data show CDR1 as MNHEY and CDR2 as SVGAGI. The V segment lost 0 bases and the J segment 15 bases; nucleotides outside the gene matches: 13. CDR3 loop: CASSYSDRAGIRTLTF. The CDR3 nucleotides read TGTGCCAGCAGTTACTCGGACAGGGCGGGGATCCGAACCCTGACTTTC.

The chain is built from TRBV27 and TRBJ2-3, with D hard to call. Germline CDR1 is MNHEY and CDR2 is SMNVEV (reference sequence). Trimming cost V 3 bases and J 2 bases, with 6 bases left between them. The CDR3 runs to 13 residues. This CDR3 is CASSFWDTDTQYF. The CDR3 region has the DNA TGTGCCAGCAGTTTTTGGGACACAGATACGCAGTATTTT.

This clone came up a few times. The chain joins TRBV7-9 to TRBJ1-2, with TRBD1 as a possible D gene (5 bases). CDR3 length: 12 amino acids. V gave up 4 bases and J gave up 5 bases, with 8 bases separating them. Germline loops: CDR1 SEHNR, CDR2 FQNEAQ (reference sequence). For the CDR3, the DNA is TGTGCCAGCAGCTCATCAGGGTATGGCTACACCTTC. This gives the protein CASSSSGYGYTF.

This chain connects TRBV30 to TRBJ1-2; TRBD1 agrees at 7 bases. The V and J ends lost 3 bases and 0 bases, in that order; junction bases with no gene match: 7. The CDR3 loop spans 15 amino acids. Germline assignment: CDR1 GTSNPN and CDR2 SVGIG (reference sequence). The CDR3 DNA is TGTGCCTGGAGCCCCTTGGACAGGTCTAACTATGGCTACACCTTC. This codes for CAWSPLDRSNYGYTF.

This chain uses TRBV24-1 with TRBJ1-2, with 8 bases aligning to TRBD1. The CDR3 spans 14 residues. With V trimmed by 1 base and J by 6 bases, 3 bases remained unmatched. Germline V gene sequence: CDR1 KGHDR, CDR2 SFDVKD. The CDR3 sequence: CATSDLPGQDGYTF. The CDR3 DNA sequence: TGTGCCACCAGTGATTTACCGGGACAGGATGGCTACACCTTC.

The chain is built from TRBV5-1 and TRBJ2-4; 9 bases are shared with TRBD1. With V trimmed by 1 base and J by 6 bases, 8 bases remained unmatched. This CDR3 region has 16 residues. Germline V lookup: CDR1 SGHRS, CDR2 YFSETQ. The CDR3 region is CASSLRTGGARNIQYF. The CDR3 DNA follows: TGCGCCAGCAGCTTGCGCACAGGGGGCGCAAGAAACATTCAGTACTTC.

The CDR3 bases are TGTGCCAGCAAGTCACAAGCGGGCGAGCAGTACTTC. Protein product: CASKSQAGEQYF. V and J are TRBV3-1 (or the pseudogene TRBV3-2) and TRBJ2-7; TRBD2 might be the D (6 bases). Germline V gene lookup returns CDR1 LGHDT and CDR2 YNNKEL (reference sequence). CDR3 length: 12 residues. V was pared by 7 bases and J by 6 bases, with 13 bases between.

The chain joins TRBV3-1 (or the pseudogene TRBV3-2) to TRBJ1-1; D unclear. Germline-derived CDR1 and CDR2 are LGHDT and YNNKEL (reference sequence). CDR3 length: 13 amino acids. The V and J ends lost 5 bases and 2 bases respectively, with 9 bases between them. This CDR3 is CASSSQPNTEAFF. Written as DNA, the CDR3 is TGTGCCAGCAGCTCACAGCCCAACACTGAAGCTTTCTTT.

The V call is TRBV28, the J call TRBJ1-3; 7 nucleotides align to TRBD1. The trim removed 4 bases at V and 4 bases at J, leaving 7 bases unmatched. Germline CDR1 is MDHEN and CDR2 is SYDVKM. The CDR3 spans 15 residues. The CDR3 DNA follows: TGTGCCAGCAGTTCGGGACAGTTGGGGGGAAACACCATATATTTT. Its protein product is CASSSGQLGGNTIYF.

As regards this clone: One junction end does not reproduce the germline sequence, and a read error may be involved. The chain is built from TRBV6-1 and TRBJ2-7, with 9 bases identical to TRBD2. The CDR3 extends over 13 amino acids. Germline CDR1 and CDR2: MNHNS and SASEGT. The CDR3 loop reads CASSDWGGTSPGF. The CDR3 DNA reads as TGTGCCAGCAGTGATTGGGGGGGGACTAGCCCCGGCTTC.